This TCR beta chain is from a study of T cell responses to AZD1222 COVID-19 vaccine. Study findings and constraints: Clonal diversity may have been underestimated, and the donors were mostly white British, with more females than males. There were vaccine-associated CD4 TCRs across spike, dominant at 160-218 and 743-854. Among spike-specific TCRs, nearly half reportedly target unmutated variant regions. Repertoire collection took place solely once the T cell response had peaked.

The repertoire was sequenced with immunoSEQ multiplex PCR; TCRdb's copy has only in-frame clones and lacks some. The table shows 120,000 to 150,000 clones, with 88% occurring only once. With regard to this clone: The antigen is unknown.

The CDR3 runs 16 residues. Trimming took 0 bases from V and 2 from J, leaving 10 bases between them. Germline CDR1 reads SEHNR; CDR2 reads FQNEAQ (reference sequence). This sample comprised peripheral blood, obtained 28 days after the second dose of the MenACWY control vaccine. This clonotype was obtained from an adult who received the MenACWY meningococcal vaccine as a control. The chain uses TRBV7-9 and TRBJ2-2, with a possible D match to TRBD2 (6 bases). The CDR3 DNA reads as TGTGCCAGCAGCTTAGCGGGACTCTTCAACACCGGGGAGCTGTTTTTT. This encodes CASSLAGLFNTGELFF. Filled out from reference TRBV7-9 and TRBJ2-2, the complete variable domain reads DTGVSQNPRHKITKRGQNVTFRCDPISEHNRLYWYRQTLGQGPEFLTYFQNEAQLEKSRLLSDRFSAERPKGSFSTLEIQRTEQGDSAMYLCASSLAGLFNTGELFFGEGSRLTVL.